The entry that follows covers one T cell receptor beta chain sequence. Its antigen remains unidentified. Base qualities are missing; no much larger clone stands one base away. The CDR3 runs 13 amino acids, cysteine and phenylalanine included. Only the CDR3 DNA is retained, 39 bases long and in frame from the first base. At the junction V is shortened by 6 bases and J by 11 bases, with 19 bases in between. The entire amount of isolated RNA was reverse transcribed using the High Capacity cDNA Reverse Transcription Kit, so the sequenced TCRB transcripts were expressed ones. Naive, central memory and regulatory T cell samples underwent deep immunoSEQ sequencing, averaging about 3.57 million total reads per sample. After sorted cells were lysed in RLT buffer, RNA was extracted with DNase-treated RNeasy Micro or Mini kits, with the choice depending on cell number. To prevent cross-contamination, every cell subset was processed on its own, while patient and healthy donor samples were processed together. The immunoSEQ multiplex PCR was used to amplify TCRB sequences from cDNA, generating 87-bp fragments that spanned the CDR3 region. Amplicons were sequenced on the Illumina HiSeq platform. The study's own analysis went as follows. PCR bias was corrected computationally using synthetic template baselines, and reads within Hamming distance 2 were collapsed, with unmergeable singletons discarded. By aligning reads against IMGT, V, D and J genes, CDR3 length, and insertions or deletions at six rearrangement sites were assigned. Within each subset, clonotype counts were normalized to sorted cell number, and only after that were true diversity and Gini coefficients computed with the tcR R package. The overlap coefficient, calculated on TCRB nucleotide sequences, was used to measure repertoire sharing. Imported from immuneACCESS, the table was reduced by TCRdb to in-frame sequences with V and J called. These copies leave out some clones; in studies compared against another copy, an unresolved V gene accounts for under half, and the cause of the remainder is not known. The V and J calls and clone size are taken from that table; D and trimming were inferred from the DNA. This sample holds 95,000 to 110,000 clones; under 30% were observed only once. The top ten clones comprise more than 0.5% of the sample.

The data are from a study of beta chain features in type 1 diabetes (dated by TCRdb to 2016 to 2019). In terms of the full investigation: Patients and healthy donors did not differ in mean age, gender distribution, total cell number or subset yield. A total of 107,917,701 sorted cells were examined across all samples, and the number of cells per subset was strongly correlated with RNA yield. In the study, recently diagnosed type 1 diabetes patients and matched healthy donors were compared on the TCRB repertoires of their sorted circulating CD4+ T cell subsets. Naive and central memory subsets were obtained from all 30 or so donors, but regulatory and stem cell-like memory subsets were isolated from only 8 patients and 8 healthy donors. Paper-wide results and their limitations: At VDJ recombination sites, patients with type 1 diabetes made fewer insertions and deleted more nucleotides, a pattern implying thymic rearrangement abnormalities. Type 1 diabetes patients showed a moderate but significant shortening of TCRB CDR3 length in all four CD4+ subsets. Shorter templates might be favored by PCR, yet because patient and control samples were amplified and corrected together, any such skew would affect both groups equally. Only small numbers of individuals were included in the HLA sub-analyses, which left unresolved whether HLA type had any influence on TCRB rearrangement. Because cDNA rather than genomic DNA was sequenced, highly expressing activated cells could have been over-represented, although no difference in activation and CD3 levels was found between groups. The naive, central memory and regulatory TCRB repertoires appeared to resemble one another more closely among patients than among healthy donors.

Each donor gave one peripheral blood draw, roughly 120 mL on average, collected into heparinised tubes. A BD FACSAria II was used to sort naive, central memory, regulatory and stem cell-like memory CD4+ T cells with a panel that included CD45RO, CCR7, CD25, CD127, CD95 and CD27. Purity was above 98% for every sorted population. Right away, PBMCs were isolated by Lymphoprep density gradient centrifugation and were stained directly, with no culture step. Samples were stained and sorted in pairs, with one healthy donor and one patient per experiment, so that batch effects were minimized. The chain was built from TRBV23-1 and TRBJ1-1; possibly the D gene is TRBD1, per 5 matching bases. TRBV23-1 is classed as an ORF, of uncertain function. This clonotype was sampled from a woman aged 18-29 years with type 1 diabetes. The sequencing input was central memory CD4+ T cells from blood. CDR3 sequence: CASSPGPGEAAFF. The DNA reads as follows: TGCGCCAGCAGCCCGGGCCCGGGGGAAGCGGCTTTCTTT.